Listed here are 27 T cell receptor beta chains from one sample, sequenced in a study of blood T cell repertoires in COVID-19. TCRdb's copy holds only in-frame clones and misses some; the assay was immunoSEQ multiplex PCR. The sample has about 180,000 clones; roughly 80% are singletons. The sequenced material came from peripheral blood. The receptors derive from a woman in her 70s with COVID-19, enrolled during active disease.

The genes are TRBV7-2 and TRBJ1-4; possibly TRBD1 for D (6 bases). V was trimmed by 8 bases and J by 8 bases, leaving 15 bases between them. CDR3 length: 13 amino acids. Germline V gene data show CDR1 as SGHTA and CDR2 as FQGNSA. The CDR3: CASGGSRREKLFF. CDR3 sequence (DNA): TGTGCCAGCGGGGGCTCCCGTAGGGAAAAACTGTTTTTT.

The rearrangement links TRBV24-1 to TRBJ2-2, with 12 positions matching TRBD2. V shed 4 bases, J shed 4 bases, and the junction held 3 bases outside the gene matches. The length of the CDR3 is 16 residues. Germline V gene data show CDR1 as KGHDR and CDR2 as SFDVKD. CDR3 loop: CATSDPSGRATGELFF. The CDR3, as DNA: TGTGCCACCAGTGACCCTAGCGGGAGGGCCACCGGGGAGCTGTTTTTT.

V is TRBV10-3 and J is TRBJ1-5, with D maybe TRBD1 (5 bases). The length of the CDR3 is 13 residues. The germline V and J ends were trimmed by 7 bases and 4 bases, with 11 bases remaining between them. Germline values: CDR1 ENHRY, CDR2 SYGVKD. CDR3 bases: TGTGCCATCACGGCAGGGCAGAATCAGCCCCAGCATTTT. It codes for CAITAGQNQPQHF.

This clone was seen only a few times. This chain uses TRBV6-6 with TRBJ1-1, with unresolved D. The ends were cut back, 4 bases at V and 3 bases at J, with 9 bases in the middle. The CDR3 totals 13 residues. Per the germline V gene, CDR1 is MNHNY and CDR2 is SVGAGI (reference sequence). The CDR3 reads CASSFTGHTEAFF. For the CDR3, the DNA is TGTGCCAGCAGTTTCACGGGTCACACTGAAGCTTTCTTT.

V is TRBV11-1 and J is TRBJ2-3; no firm D call. Germline CDR1 is SGHAT and CDR2 is FQDESV (reference sequence). The CDR3 is 12 residues long. Between the trimmed V and J ends, which lost 3 bases and 2 bases, there was a span of 3 bases. The CDR3 region has the DNA TGTGCCAGCAGCTTCAACACAGATACGCAGTATTTT. It is translated as CASSFNTDTQYF.

This chain's CDR3 is CASSLQYEAFF. Here the CDR3 DNA reads TGTGCCAGCAGCCTCCAGTATGAAGCTTTCTTT. This chain uses TRBV7-2 with TRBJ1-1; no reliable D call. This CDR3 is built from 11 residues. In germline, CDR1 is SGHTA, CDR2 FQGNSA. The V gene lost 5 bases and the J gene lost 7 bases, with 8 bases spanning the gap.

This chain links TRBV3-1 (or the pseudogene TRBV3-2) with TRBJ2-7, with D perhaps matching TRBD1 (7 bases). CDR3 size: 16 residues. Germline V gives CDR1 LGHDT, CDR2 YNNKEL (reference sequence). Trimming shortened V by 8 bases and J by 8 bases, and 28 bases separated the two germline ends. The CDR3 nucleotides read TGTGCCAGCTCGACAGGGAGGTCCACCCCAACTACGAAGCAGTACTTC. Its translation is CASSTGRSTPTTKQYF.

The chain links TRBV19 to TRBJ1-6, with 10 bases identical to TRBD1. V was clipped by 5 bases and J by 1 base; unmatched bases: 5. There are 17 residues in the CDR3. Germline V gene data show CDR1 as LNHDA and CDR2 as SQIVND (reference sequence). As DNA, the CDR3 is TGTGCCAGTAGTCCAAGGACAGGGGGATCCTATAATTCACCCCTCCACTTT. Translating gives CASSPRTGGSYNSPLHF.

The chain couples TRBV7-8 to TRBJ2-7; TRBD2 aligns across 7 bases. Germline-derived CDR1 and CDR2 are SGHVS and FQNEAQ. V was pared by 2 bases and J by 2 bases, with 3 bases of the junction left unmatched. The CDR3 is 14 residues long. The CDR3 bases are TGTGCCAGCAGCTTACCCGGGACTACCTACGAGCAGTACTTC. Translated: CASSLPGTTYEQYF.

The V and J genes are TRBV18 and TRBJ2-3; maybe TRBD1 (6 bases). The CDR3 length is 16 residues. The germline V gene has CDR1 KGHSH and CDR2 LQKENI. The V end was cut by 0 bases, the J end by 1 base, with 11 bases between. CDR3: CASSPPRGEGTDTQYF. CDR3 DNA sequence: TGTGCCAGCTCACCACCCAGGGGAGAAGGCACAGATACGCAGTATTTT.

The gene calls are TRBV7-2 and TRBJ1-3, with D possibly matching TRBD1 (5 bases). Germline V gene lookup returns CDR1 SGHTA and CDR2 FQGNSA. V was shortened by 5 bases and J by 1 base, with 21 bases between the two germline ends. The CDR3 has 18 amino acids. The CDR3 loop reads CASSHPGLSSRSGNTIYF. CDR3 coding DNA: TGTGCCAGCAGCCATCCGGGACTCAGCAGCCGTTCTGGAAACACCATATATTTT.

This clone showed up just once. The genes are TRBV11-2 and TRBJ1-5; 10 bases are a match to TRBD1. The V gene end was trimmed by 6 bases and the J gene end by 7 bases; junction bases not matched to a gene: 9. Germline V gene sequence: CDR1 SGHAT, CDR2 FQNNGV. The CDR3 loop spans 15 amino acids. CDR3 amino acids: CASSMTGGKKQPQHF. The CDR3 DNA is TGTGCCAGCAGTATGACAGGGGGCAAAAAGCAGCCCCAGCATTTT.

The chain couples TRBV5-4 to TRBJ2-2; maybe TRBD1 (5 bases). V was pared by 3 bases and J by 2 bases, with 8 bases between. This CDR3 contains 14 residues. From germline, CDR1 is SGHNT and CDR2 YYREEE (reference sequence). CDR3 sequence: CASSYDSNTGELFF. DNA of the CDR3: TGTGCCAGCAGCTACGACAGTAACACCGGGGAGCTGTTTTTT.

In its sample, this clone was seen a few times. The rearrangement links TRBV10-3 to TRBJ1-1, with 12 bases matching TRBD1. The J segment lost 4 bases and the V segment lost 6 bases, leaving 9 bases of the junction unmatched. The CDR3 spans 16 residues. Germline V gene data show CDR1 as ENHRY and CDR2 as SYGVKD. CDR3 amino acids: CAIRPGTGGAGTEAFF. The CDR3 nucleotides read TGTGCCATCAGGCCCGGGACAGGGGGCGCGGGCACTGAAGCTTTCTTT.

This clone has only one observation. This chain connects TRBV5-5 to TRBJ2-7, with a possible D match to TRBD1 (5 bases). Germline CDR1 SGHKS, CDR2 YYEKEE (reference sequence). The CDR3 contains 15 residues. Trimming shortened V by 0 bases and J by 4 bases, and 14 bases separated the two germline ends. CDR3 nucleotides: TGTGCCAGCAGCTTGGCTAGGCTAGGGGATTACGAGCAGTACTTC. This encodes CASSLARLGDYEQYF.

V and J are TRBV3-1 (or the pseudogene TRBV3-2) and TRBJ2-4; 10 bases agree with TRBD1. Losses at the gene ends were 1 base for V and 0 bases for J; bases not matched to a gene: 6. Germline CDR1 is LGHDT and CDR2 is YNNKEL (reference sequence). The CDR3 extends over 18 amino acids. The CDR3 sequence: CASSQAGTGVEAKNIQYF. The CDR3 nucleotides are TGTGCCAGCAGCCAAGCCGGGACAGGGGTAGAAGCCAAAAACATTCAGTACTTC.

The gene calls are TRBV9 and TRBJ1-2; tentative D call: TRBD1 (6 bases). The germline CDR1 and CDR2 sequences are SGDLS and YYNGEE. The CDR3 has 19 amino acids. The ends were cut back, 0 bases at V and 1 base at J, with 22 bases in the middle. The CDR3 sequence is CASSVEILVQGKSNYGYTF. The CDR3 DNA follows: TGTGCCAGCAGCGTAGAAATCCTCGTTCAGGGGAAGAGTAACTATGGCTACACCTTC.

The rearrangement links TRBV30 to TRBJ1-1; weak D call: TRBD1 (5 bases). Germline values: CDR1 GTSNPN, CDR2 SVGIG (reference sequence). CDR3 length: 13 amino acids. The germline V and J ends were trimmed by 0 bases and 8 bases, with 13 bases remaining between them. CDR3 bases: TGTGCCTGGAGTGTACGGGCAGGGAGGGAAGCTTTCTTT. It specifies CAWSVRAGREAFF.

The rearrangement links TRBV19 to TRBJ1-1; 9 bases align to TRBD1. CDR1 and CDR2 (germline): LNHDA, SQIVND (reference sequence). CDR3 length: 15 residues. The V segment lost 11 bases and the J segment 4 bases; nucleotides outside the gene matches: 14. The CDR3 nucleotides are TGTGCCGTAACAGGGGGCCTTAACTATTTCACTGAAGCTTTCTTT. Translation gives CAVTGGLNYFTEAFF.

The rearrangement links TRBV28 to TRBJ1-3; D uncertain. The CDR3 has 17 amino acids. V shed 1 base and J shed 1 base, with 14 bases lying between them. CDR1 MDHEN and CDR2 SYDVKM come from the germline V gene. The CDR3 sequence: CASSLYTGFLSGNTIYF. In DNA, the CDR3 is TGTGCCAGCAGTTTATATACCGGGTTTCTATCTGGAAACACCATATATTTT.

The table lists this clone with a count of one. The gene calls are TRBV9 and TRBJ2-3, with D possibly TRBD2 on 6 matching bases. CDR3 length: 13 amino acids. V was clipped by 4 bases and J by 2 bases, with 8 bases between them. Germline V gives CDR1 SGDLS, CDR2 YYNGEE. The CDR3 coding sequence is TGTGCCAGCAGCCCTAGCGTCACAGATACGCAGTATTTT. Protein sequence: CASSPSVTDTQYF.

CDR3 in DNA: TGTGCCAGCAGTTTATCAGGGGTCTATGGCTACACCTTC. This sequence encodes CASSLSGVYGYTF. The chain recombines TRBV12-3 or TRBV12-4 with TRBJ1-2; D might be TRBD1 (6 bases). CDR3 length equals 13 residues. Between the trimmed V and J ends, which lost 2 bases and 4 bases, there was a span of 8 bases.

V is TRBV28 and J is TRBJ2-5, with 9 bases matching TRBD1. The CDR3 sequence is 16 residues long. The germline V gene encodes CDR1 MDHEN and CDR2 SYDVKM. Unmatched junction bases numbered 9, after V lost 5 bases and J lost 2 bases. The CDR3 DNA is TGTGCCAGCAGTACCCGGACAGGGGTTTATCAAGAGACCCAGTACTTC. As protein: CASSTRTGVYQETQYF.

V usage is TRBV30 and J usage is TRBJ1-3; 7 positions match TRBD1. Germline CDR1 reads GTSNPN; CDR2 reads SVGIG (reference sequence). The CDR3 length is 14 residues. Germline trimming cut 8 bases from V and 0 bases from J; bases unmatched to any gene: 7. CDR3 DNA sequence: TGTGCCCTAGGGGGCAGCTACTCTGGAAACACCATATATTTT. This codes for CALGGSYSGNTIYF. The whole variable domain, remainder taken from reference TRBV30 and TRBJ1-3, is SQTIHQWPATLVQPVGSPLSLECTVEGTSNPNLYWYRQAAGRGLQLLFYSVGIGQISSEVPQNLSASRPQDRQFILSSKKLLLSDSGFYLCALGGSYSGNTIYFGEGSWLTVV.

Note on this clone: The same CDR3 can be traced to other DNA sequences in this sample. CDR3 amino acids: CASSISVTGELFF. The CDR3 DNA is TGTGCCAGTAGTATCTCGGTCACCGGGGAGCTGTTTTTT. The V call is TRBV19, the J call TRBJ2-2; D ambiguous. This CDR3 has 13 residues. Germline-derived CDR1 and CDR2 are LNHDA and SQIVND (reference sequence). V was trimmed by 3 bases and J by 4 bases, leaving 6 bases between them.

The table lists this clone with a count of one. V usage is TRBV30 and J usage is TRBJ2-7; D might be TRBD1 (6 bases). The CDR3 is made up of 12 amino acids. V was clipped by 3 bases and J by 9 bases, with 15 bases between them. The germline gives CDR1 GTSNPN, CDR2 SVGIG (reference sequence). CDR3 in DNA: TGTGCCTGGAGGCCCCAGGGGATCGGGCAGTACTTC. It specifies CAWRPQGIGQYF. Drawing the rest from reference TRBV30 and TRBJ2-7, the complete variable domain is SQTIHQWPATLVQPVGSPLSLECTVEGTSNPNLYWYRQAAGRGLQLLFYSVGIGQISSEVPQNLSASRPQDRQFILSSKKLLLSDSGFYLCAWRPQGIGQYFGPGTRLTVT.

V and J are TRBV29-1 and TRBJ1-1; D remains ambiguous. V was trimmed by 7 bases and J by 1 base, leaving 19 bases between them. From germline, CDR1 is SQVTM and CDR2 ANQGSEA. The CDR3 is 15 residues long. The CDR3 nucleotides read TGCAGCGCTGCGGCCCCTCGGGGATCGAACACTGAAGCTTTCTTT. Translating gives CSAAAPRGSNTEAFF.